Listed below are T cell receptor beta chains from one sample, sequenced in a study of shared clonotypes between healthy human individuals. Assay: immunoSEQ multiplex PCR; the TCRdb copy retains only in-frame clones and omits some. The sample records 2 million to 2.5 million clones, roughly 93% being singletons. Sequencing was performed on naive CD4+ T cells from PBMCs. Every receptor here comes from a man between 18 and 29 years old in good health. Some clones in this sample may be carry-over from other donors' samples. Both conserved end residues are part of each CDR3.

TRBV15 CATSTTVYSYNEQFF
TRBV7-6 CASSKTSGRAYNEQFF
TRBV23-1 CASSRDRGLLVSYEQYF
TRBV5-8 CASSLGTSRRFEFF
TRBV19 CASKSRASGKHEQFF
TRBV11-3 CASSLGGGAPKETQYF
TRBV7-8 CASSPLRGGSNQPQHF
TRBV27 CASSFRVNQPQHF
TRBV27 CASSTRGSGRSHEQYF
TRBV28 CASTTGLVSYNEQFF
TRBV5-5 CASSWGYNEQFF
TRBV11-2 CASSLPGRRSYNEQFF
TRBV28 CASSSGGPNYGYTF
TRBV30 CAWTTGPYEQYF
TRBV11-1 CASSFGRSMNTEAFF
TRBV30 CAWSVDSRYYGYTF
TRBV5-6 CASSSPTSGRSETQYF
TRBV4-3 CASSQEPGHNYEQYF
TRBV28 CASSLGRGNTEAFF
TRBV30 CAWTSGTPSGNTIYF
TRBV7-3 CASSLAGITDTQYF
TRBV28 CASRTSLGYGYTF
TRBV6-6 CASSYGGPSTEAFF
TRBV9 CASSALGQTVYNEQFF
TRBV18 CASSPTESGASYEQYF
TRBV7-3 CASSVGATGANVLTF
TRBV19 CASSTSRYYEQYF
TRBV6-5 CASSARDRGGGGYTF
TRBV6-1 CASSEVGIYEQYF
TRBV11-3 CASSLSPGLAGGGEQYF
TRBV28 CASSSYRALGADTQYF
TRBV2 CASSQGGGETQYF
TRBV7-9 CASSLVGGNEKLFF
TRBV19 CASSILGSNQPQHF
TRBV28 CASSSGSASRETQYF
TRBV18 CASSPRAPPGELFF
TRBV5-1 CASRKQRDPSYEQYF
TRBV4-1 CASSPPGQNNEKLFF
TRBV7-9 CASSLLEGTDTQYF
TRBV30 CAWSVAGGRADTQYF
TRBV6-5 CASSYLLAGTSGTQYF
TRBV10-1 CASRESGSGNEQFF
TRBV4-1 CASSNPYGKKRSDYEQYF
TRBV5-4 CASSLNLGDSIEKLFF
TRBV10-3 CAISESSDGPYEQYF
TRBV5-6 CASSLGQGGNTIYF
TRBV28 CASSFAGQRYGYTF
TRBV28 CASSPLRRSDNEQFF
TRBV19 CASSIGGAGAEAFF
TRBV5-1 CASSLSGGVTDTQYF
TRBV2 CANPAQGDTEAFF
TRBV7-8 CASRVAGGTYEQYF
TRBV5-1 CASSLVGQLSEAFF
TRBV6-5 CASSRAGVGEQYF